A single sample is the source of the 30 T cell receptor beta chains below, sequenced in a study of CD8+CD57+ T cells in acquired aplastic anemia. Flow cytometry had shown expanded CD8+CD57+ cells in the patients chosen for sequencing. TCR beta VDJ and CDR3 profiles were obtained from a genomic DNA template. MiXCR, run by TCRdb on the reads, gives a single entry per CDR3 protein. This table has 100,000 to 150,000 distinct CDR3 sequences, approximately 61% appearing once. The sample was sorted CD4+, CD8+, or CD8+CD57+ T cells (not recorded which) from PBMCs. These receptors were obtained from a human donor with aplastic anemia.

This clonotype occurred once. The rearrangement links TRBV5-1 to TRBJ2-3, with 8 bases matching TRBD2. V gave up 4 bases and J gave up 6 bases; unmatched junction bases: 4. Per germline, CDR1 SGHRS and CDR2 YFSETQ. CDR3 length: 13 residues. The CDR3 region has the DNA TGCGCCAGCAGCCGGGGGGGCAGCGATACGCAGTATTTT. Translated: CASSRGGSDTQYF. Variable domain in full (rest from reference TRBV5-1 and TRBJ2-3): KAGVTQTPRYLIKTRGQQVTLSCSPISGHRSVSWYQQTPGQGLQFLFEYFSETQRNKGNFPGRFSGRQFSNSRSEMNVSTLELGDSALYLCASSRGGSDTQYFGPGTRLTVL.

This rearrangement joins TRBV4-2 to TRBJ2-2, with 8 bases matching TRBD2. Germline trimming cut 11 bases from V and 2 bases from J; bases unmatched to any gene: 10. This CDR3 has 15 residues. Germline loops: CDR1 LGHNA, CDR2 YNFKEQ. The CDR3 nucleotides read TGTGCCGCTGGCTACAGCGGGAGTAACACCGGGGAGCTGTTTTTT. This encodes CAAGYSGSNTGELFF.

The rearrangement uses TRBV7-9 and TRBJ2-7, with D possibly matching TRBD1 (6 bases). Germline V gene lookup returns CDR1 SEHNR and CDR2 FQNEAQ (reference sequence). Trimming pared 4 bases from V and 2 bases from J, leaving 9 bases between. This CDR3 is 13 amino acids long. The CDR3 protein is CASSSGQPYEQYF. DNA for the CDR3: TGTGCCAGCAGCTCCGGACAGCCCTACGAGCAGTACTTC.

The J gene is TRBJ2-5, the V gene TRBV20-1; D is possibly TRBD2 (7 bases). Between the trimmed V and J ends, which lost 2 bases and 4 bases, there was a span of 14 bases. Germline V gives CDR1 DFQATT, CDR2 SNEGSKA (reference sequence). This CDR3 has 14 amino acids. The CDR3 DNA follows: TGCAGTGCTAGATCGAGGGGAGGGGGAGAGACCCAGTACTTC. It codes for CSARSRGGGETQYF.

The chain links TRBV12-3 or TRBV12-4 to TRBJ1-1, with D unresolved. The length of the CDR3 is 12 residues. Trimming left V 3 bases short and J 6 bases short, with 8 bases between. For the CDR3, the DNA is TGTGCCAGCAGTTTTCCCGGGGCTGAAGCTTTCTTT. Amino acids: CASSFPGAEAFF.

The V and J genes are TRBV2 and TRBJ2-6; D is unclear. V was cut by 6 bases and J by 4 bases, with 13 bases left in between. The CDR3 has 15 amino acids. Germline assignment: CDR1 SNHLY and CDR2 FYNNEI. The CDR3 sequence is CASSPAPSGANVLTF. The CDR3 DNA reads TGTGCCAGCAGCCCAGCCCCCTCCGGGGCCAACGTCCTGACTTTC.

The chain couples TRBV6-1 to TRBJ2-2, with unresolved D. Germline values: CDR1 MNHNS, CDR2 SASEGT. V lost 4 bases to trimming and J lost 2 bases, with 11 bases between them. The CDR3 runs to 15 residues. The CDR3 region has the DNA TGTGCCAGCAGTGCTTACGTGCACAACACCGGGGAGCTGTTTTTT. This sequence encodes CASSAYVHNTGELFF.

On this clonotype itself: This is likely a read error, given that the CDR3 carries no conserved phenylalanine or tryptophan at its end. Written as DNA, the CDR3 is TGTGCCAGCAGCGACGGGACGGGTAAAGCTTTCCTT. Translation gives CASSDGTGKAFL. The chain couples TRBV7-7 to TRBJ1-1; weak D call: TRBD1 (5 bases). Germline CDR1 SSHAT, CDR2 FNYEAQ (reference sequence). The CDR3 loop spans 12 amino acids. The V end was cut by 5 bases, the J end by 9 bases, with 13 bases between.

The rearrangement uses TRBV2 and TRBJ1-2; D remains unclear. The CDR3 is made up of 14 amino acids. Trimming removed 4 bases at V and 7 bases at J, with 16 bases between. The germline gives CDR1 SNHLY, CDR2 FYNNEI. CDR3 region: CASSGSGGKRGYTF. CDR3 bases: TGTGCCAGCAGTGGTAGCGGTGGGAAACGTGGCTACACCTTC. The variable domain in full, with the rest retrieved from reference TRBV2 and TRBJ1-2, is EPEVTQTPSHQVTQMGQEVILRCVPISNHLYFYWYRQILGQKVEFLVSFYNNEISEKSEIFDDQFSVERPDGSNFTLKIRSTKLEDSAMYFCASSGSGGKRGYTFGSGTRLTVV.

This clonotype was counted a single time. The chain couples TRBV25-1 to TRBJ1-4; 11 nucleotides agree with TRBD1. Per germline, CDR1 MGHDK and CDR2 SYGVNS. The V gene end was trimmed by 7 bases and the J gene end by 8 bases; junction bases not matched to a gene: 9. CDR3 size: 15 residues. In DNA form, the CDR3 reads TGTGCCAGCAACCCAGGGACAGGGGGGAACGAAAAACTGTTTTTT. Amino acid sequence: CASNPGTGGNEKLFF.

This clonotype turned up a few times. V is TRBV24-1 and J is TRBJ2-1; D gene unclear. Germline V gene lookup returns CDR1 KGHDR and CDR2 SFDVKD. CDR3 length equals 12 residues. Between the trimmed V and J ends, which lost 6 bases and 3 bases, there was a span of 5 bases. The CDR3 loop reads CATSSLYNEQFF. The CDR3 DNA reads TGTGCCACCAGTTCGCTCTACAATGAGCAGTTCTTC.

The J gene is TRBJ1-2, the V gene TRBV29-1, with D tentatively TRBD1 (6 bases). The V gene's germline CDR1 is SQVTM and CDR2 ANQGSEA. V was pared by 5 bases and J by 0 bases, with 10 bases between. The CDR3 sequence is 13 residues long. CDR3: CSVLTGANYGYTF. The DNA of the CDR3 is TGCAGCGTTCTGACAGGAGCTAACTATGGCTACACCTTC.

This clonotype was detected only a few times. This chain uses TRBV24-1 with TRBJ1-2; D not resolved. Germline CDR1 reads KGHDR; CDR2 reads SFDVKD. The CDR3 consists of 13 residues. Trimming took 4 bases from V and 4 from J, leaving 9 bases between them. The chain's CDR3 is CATSDPGIYGYTF. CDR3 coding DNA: TGTGCCACCAGTGACCCCGGTATCTATGGCTACACCTTC.

CDR3: CATRGLTYEQYF. For the CDR3, the DNA is TGTGCCACTCGGGGCCTAACATACGAGCAGTACTTC. The chain carries TRBV7-2 and TRBJ2-7; D tentatively reads TRBD1 or TRBD2 (5 bases each). Trimming removed 10 bases at V and 4 bases at J, with 14 bases between. Per the germline V gene, CDR1 is SGHTA and CDR2 is FQGNSA. The CDR3 runs to 12 residues.

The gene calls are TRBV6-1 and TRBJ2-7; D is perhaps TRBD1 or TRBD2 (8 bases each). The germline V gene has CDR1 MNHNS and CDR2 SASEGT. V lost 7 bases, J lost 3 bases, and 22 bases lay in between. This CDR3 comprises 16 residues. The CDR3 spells CASTSRGRGAFYEQYF. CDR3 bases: TGTGCCAGCACTAGCAGGGGGCGGGGGGCCTTCTACGAGCAGTACTTC.

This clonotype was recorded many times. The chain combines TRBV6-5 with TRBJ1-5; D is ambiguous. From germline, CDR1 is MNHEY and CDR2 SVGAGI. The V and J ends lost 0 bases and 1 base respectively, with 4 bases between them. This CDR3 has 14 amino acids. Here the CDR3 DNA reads TGTGCCAGCAGTTACTCCCAGAGCAATCAGCCCCAGCATTTT. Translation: CASSYSQSNQPQHF.

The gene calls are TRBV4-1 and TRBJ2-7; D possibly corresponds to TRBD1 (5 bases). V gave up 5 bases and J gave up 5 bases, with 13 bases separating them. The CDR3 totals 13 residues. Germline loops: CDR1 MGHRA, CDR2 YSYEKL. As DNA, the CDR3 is TGCGCCAGCAGCGACAGTGAGATCGACGAGCAGTACTTC. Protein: CASSDSEIDEQYF.

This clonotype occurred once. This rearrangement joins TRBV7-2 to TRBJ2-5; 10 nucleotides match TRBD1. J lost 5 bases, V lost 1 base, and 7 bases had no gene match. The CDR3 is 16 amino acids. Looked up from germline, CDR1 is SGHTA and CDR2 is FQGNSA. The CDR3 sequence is CASSLDGTGVMETQYF. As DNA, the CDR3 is TGTGCCAGCAGCTTAGATGGGACAGGGGTCATGGAGACCCAGTACTTC.

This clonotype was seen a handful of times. CDR3 loop: CATSREQGSPTDTQYF. CDR3 nucleotides: TGTGCCACCAGCAGAGAACAGGGCAGTCCCACAGATACGCAGTATTTT. The rearrangement uses TRBV15 and TRBJ2-3; a weak D match, TRBD1 (6 bases). The V gene lost 0 bases and the J gene lost 2 bases, with 12 bases spanning the gap. The CDR3 consists of 16 residues. Germline CDR1 and CDR2: LNHNV and YYDKDF (reference sequence).

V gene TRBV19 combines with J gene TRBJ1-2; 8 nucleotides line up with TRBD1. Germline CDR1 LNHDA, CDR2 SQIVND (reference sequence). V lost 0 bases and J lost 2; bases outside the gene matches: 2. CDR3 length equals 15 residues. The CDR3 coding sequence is TGTGCCAGTAGTATAGACAGGGGGCAGAACTATGGCTACACCTTC. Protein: CASSIDRGQNYGYTF. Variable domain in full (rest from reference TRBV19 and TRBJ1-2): DGGITQSPKYLFRKEGQNVTLSCEQNLNHDAMYWYRQDPGQGLRLIYYSQIVNDFQKGDIAEGYSVSREKKESFPLTVTSAQKNPTAFYLCASSIDRGQNYGYTFGSGTRLTVV.

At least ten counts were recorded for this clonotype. CDR3 in DNA: TGTGCCAGCAGCTTAGGCAGGGGAGAACAGCCCCAGTATTTT. It translates to CASSLGRGEQPQYF. The rearrangement uses TRBV7-9 and TRBJ1-5; TRBD1 is a possible D gene (6 bases). The better agreement between TRBJ2-3 and the DNA end casts doubt on the J call. There are 14 residues in the CDR3. CDR1 and CDR2 from the germline V gene are SEHNR and FQNEAQ (reference sequence).

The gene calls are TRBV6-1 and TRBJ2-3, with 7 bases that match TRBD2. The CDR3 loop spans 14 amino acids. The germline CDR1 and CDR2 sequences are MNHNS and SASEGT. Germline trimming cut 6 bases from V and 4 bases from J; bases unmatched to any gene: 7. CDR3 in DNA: TGTGCCAGCAGGCAAGGACTAGGTCCAGATACGCAGTATTTT. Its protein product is CASRQGLGPDTQYF.

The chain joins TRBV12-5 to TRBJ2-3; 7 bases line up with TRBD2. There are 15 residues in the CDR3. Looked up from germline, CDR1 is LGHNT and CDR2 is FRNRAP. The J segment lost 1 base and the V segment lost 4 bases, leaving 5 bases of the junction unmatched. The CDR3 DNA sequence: TGTGCTAGTGGTTGGGGGGGTACAGGCACAGATACGCAGTATTTT. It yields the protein CASGWGGTGTDTQYF.

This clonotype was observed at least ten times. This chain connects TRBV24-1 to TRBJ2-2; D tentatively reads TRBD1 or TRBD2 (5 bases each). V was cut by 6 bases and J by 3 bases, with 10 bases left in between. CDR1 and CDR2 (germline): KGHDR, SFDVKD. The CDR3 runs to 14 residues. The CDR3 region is CATSLGTDTGELFF. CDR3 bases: TGTGCCACCAGTTTAGGGACGGACACCGGGGAGCTGTTTTTT.

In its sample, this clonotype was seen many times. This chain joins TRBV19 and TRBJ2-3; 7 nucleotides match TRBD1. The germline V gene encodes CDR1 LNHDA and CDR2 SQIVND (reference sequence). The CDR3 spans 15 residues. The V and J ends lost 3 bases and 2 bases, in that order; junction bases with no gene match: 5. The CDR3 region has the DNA TGTGCCAGTAGTATCGGAACAGGGGACACAGATACGCAGTATTTT. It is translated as CASSIGTGDTDTQYF. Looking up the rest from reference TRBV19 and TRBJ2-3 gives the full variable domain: DGGITQSPKYLFRKEGQNVTLSCEQNLNHDAMYWYRQDPGQGLRLIYYSQIVNDFQKGDIAEGYSVSREKKESFPLTVTSAQKNPTAFYLCASSIGTGDTDTQYFGPGTRLTVL.

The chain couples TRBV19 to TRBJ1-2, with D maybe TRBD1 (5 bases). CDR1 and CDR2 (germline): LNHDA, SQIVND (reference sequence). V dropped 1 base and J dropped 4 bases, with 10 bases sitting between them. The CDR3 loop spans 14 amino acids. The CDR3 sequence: CASSIVGVSYGYTF. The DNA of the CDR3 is TGTGCCAGTAGTATAGTAGGGGTATCCTATGGCTACACCTTC. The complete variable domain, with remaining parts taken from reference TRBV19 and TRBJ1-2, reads DGGITQSPKYLFRKEGQNVTLSCEQNLNHDAMYWYRQDPGQGLRLIYYSQIVNDFQKGDIAEGYSVSREKKESFPLTVTSAQKNPTAFYLCASSIVGVSYGYTFGSGTRLTVV.

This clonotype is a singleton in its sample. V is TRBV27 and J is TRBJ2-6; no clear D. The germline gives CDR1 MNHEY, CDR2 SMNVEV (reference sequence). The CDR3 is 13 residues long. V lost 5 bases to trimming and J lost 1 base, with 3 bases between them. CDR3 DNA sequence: TGTGCCAGCAGTGCGTCTGGGGCCAACGTCCTGACTTTC. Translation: CASSASGANVLTF.

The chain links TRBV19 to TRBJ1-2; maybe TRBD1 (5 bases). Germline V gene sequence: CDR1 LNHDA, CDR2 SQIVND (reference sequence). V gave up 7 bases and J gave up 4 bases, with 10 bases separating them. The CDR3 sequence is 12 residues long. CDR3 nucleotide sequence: TGTGCCAGTATGGGGACGGCCTATGGCTACACCTTC. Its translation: CASMGTAYGYTF.

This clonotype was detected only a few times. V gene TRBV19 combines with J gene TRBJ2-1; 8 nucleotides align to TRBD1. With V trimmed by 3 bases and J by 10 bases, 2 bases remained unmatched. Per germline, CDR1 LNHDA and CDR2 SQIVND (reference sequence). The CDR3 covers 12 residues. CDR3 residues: CASSMGQAEQFF. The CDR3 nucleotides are TGTGCCAGTAGTATGGGACAGGCAGAGCAGTTCTTC.

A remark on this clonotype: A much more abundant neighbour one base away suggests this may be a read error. Here the CDR3 DNA reads TGCGCCGGCAGCCCGGGACAGGGGGCACACGAGCAGTACTTC. Protein product: CAGSPGQGAHEQYF. V is TRBV5-1 and J is TRBJ2-7, with 12 bases that match TRBD1. Germline V gene data show CDR1 as SGHRS and CDR2 as YFSETQ. CDR3 length: 14 residues.